This entry lists 7 T cell receptor beta chains sequenced from one sample in a study of human T cells and chemical hapten exposure. TCRdb reprocessed the RACE reads via MiXCR and lists one record per CDR3 protein. The sample carries over 70,000 distinct CDR3 sequences, 8.5% recorded once. As for time point: patch test 2, 6 weeks after DPC sensitization. Treatment given: therapeutic diphenylcyclopropenone sensitization with weekly scalp DPC. The sample in question was whole blood, obtained in connection with sensitization to the hapten diphenylcyclopropenone (DPC). The receptor set was obtained from a woman aged 45-65 years with alopecia areata. Some clones in this sample may be carry-over from other donors' samples.

There are a few counts of this clonotype. The V gene is TRBV12-3 or TRBV12-4, the J gene TRBJ1-1; TRBD1 aligns across 9 bases. The CDR3 covers 14 residues. With V trimmed by 5 bases and J by 3 bases, 4 bases remained unmatched. The CDR3 sequence is CASSGDRAYTEAFF. The CDR3 nucleotides are TGTGCCAGCAGTGGGGACAGGGCATACACTGAAGCTTTCTTT.

The table lists this clonotype with many counts. The chain joins TRBV5-1 to TRBJ1-1, with TRBD1 matching over 7 bases. CDR1 SGHRS and CDR2 YFSETQ come from the germline V gene. Trimming removed 4 bases from V and 1 base from J; junction bases left unmatched: 13. This CDR3 is 17 amino acids long. CDR3 sequence (DNA): TGCGCCAGCAGCCCACCCCAACCTTGGACAGGGAACACTGAAGCTTTCTTT. Translation gives CASSPPQPWTGNTEAFF.

At least ten counts were recorded for this clonotype. The chain recombines TRBV7-2 with TRBJ2-2, with 11 bases fitting TRBD2. The germline V gene encodes CDR1 SGHTA and CDR2 FQGNSA. This CDR3 contains 16 residues. Trimming cost V 5 bases and J 4 bases; bases outside gene matches: 6. This CDR3 is CASSPGTSGFTGELFF. The CDR3, as DNA: TGTGCCAGCAGCCCTGGGACTAGCGGATTCACCGGGGAGCTGTTTTTT.

The chain couples TRBV29-1 to TRBJ1-2, with 9 nucleotides matching TRBD1. Germline V CDR1 and CDR2: SQVTM, ANQGSEA. This CDR3 region has 16 residues. V dropped 7 bases and J dropped 4; count of bases not matched to a gene: 16. CDR3 sequence reads: CSDGGGRQGDLYGYTF. CDR3 nucleotides: TGCAGCGACGGGGGTGGCAGACAGGGGGACCTCTATGGCTACACCTTC.

At least ten counts were recorded for this clonotype. The chain recombines TRBV18 with TRBJ2-5, with a possible D match to TRBD1 (5 bases). Germline V gene sequence: CDR1 KGHSH, CDR2 LQKENI. The CDR3 contains 13 residues. V dropped 2 bases and J dropped 4 bases, with 8 bases sitting between them. The CDR3 nucleotides are TGTGCCAGCTCACCAGGCCAGGGAGAGACCCAGTACTTC. It encodes CASSPGQGETQYF.

This clonotype was picked up many times. The J gene is TRBJ2-5, the V gene TRBV20-1; D gene ambiguous. The CDR3 contains 12 residues. With 4 bases removed from V and 5 bases from J, the gap between germline ends came to 11 bases. The germline CDR1 and CDR2 sequences are DFQATT and SNEGSKA (reference sequence). CDR3 coding DNA: TGCAGTGCTACGTCCTCCCAGGAGACCCAGTACTTC. This translates into CSATSSQETQYF.

This clonotype has a handful of counts. This chain connects TRBV20-1 to TRBJ2-5, with a possible D match to TRBD2 (5 bases). Per germline, CDR1 DFQATT and CDR2 SNEGSKA (reference sequence). The CDR3 is 15 amino acids. V shed 0 bases and J shed 5 bases, with 16 bases lying between them. DNA for the CDR3: TGCAGTGCTAGAGATGGTGCTAGAGGGCACGAGACCCAGTACTTC. This translates into CSARDGARGHETQYF.